This T cell receptor (beta chain) came from a study of memory CD4+ T cells and cytomegalovirus serostatus. In its sample, this clone was seen a few times. Single viable CD3+CD4+CD8-CD45RO+ cells were sorted as the memory CD4+ T cells. Profiling relied on immunoSEQ multiplex PCR, and the TCRdb table lists in-frame clones only, not all of them. The sample consists of 50,000 or so clones, roughly 80% of them appearing once. Germline assignment: CDR1 LNHDA and CDR2 SQIVND (reference sequence). The CDR3 is 15 residues long. Trimming cost V 5 bases and J 4 bases, with 16 bases left between them. Sequenced material: memory CD4+ T cells from blood. The V and J genes are TRBV19 and TRBJ2-3; D is perhaps TRBD1 (6 bases). The receptor comes from an adult in good health and CMV-seronegative. The CDR3 here is CASSSRQDRSDTQYF. The CDR3 nucleotides are TGTGCCAGTAGTTCGCGACAGGACCGGTCAGATACGCAGTATTTT. The full variable domain, rest sourced from reference TRBV19 and TRBJ2-3, is DGGITQSPKYLFRKEGQNVTLSCEQNLNHDAMYWYRQDPGQGLRLIYYSQIVNDFQKGDIAEGYSVSREKKESFPLTVTSAQKNPTAFYLCASSSRQDRSDTQYFGPGTRLTVL.